A single sample is the source of the 17 T cell receptor beta chains below, sequenced in a study of cytomegalovirus exposure and HLA in healthy donors. The PCR ran on 60 Vbeta and 13 Jbeta primers. Data came from immunoSEQ multiplex PCR; TCRdb stores just in-frame clones and leaves some out. The sample includes fewer than 250,000 clones, roughly 86% of them seen just once. Sequenced input: PBMCs. The receptors derive from a woman younger than 30 in good health and CMV-seronegative.

The V gene is TRBV30, the J gene TRBJ2-5; 7 positions agree with TRBD1. J was trimmed by 3 bases and V by 2 bases; bases with no gene match: 3. Germline values: CDR1 GTSNPN, CDR2 SVGIG (reference sequence). This CDR3 has 13 amino acids. CDR3 in amino acids: CAWSTGVEETQYF. The CDR3 DNA is TGTGCCTGGAGTACAGGGGTCGAAGAGACCCAGTACTTC.

J is TRBJ1-3 and V is TRBV5-6, with 7 bases aligning to TRBD1. This CDR3 spans 17 amino acids. Germline values: CDR1 SGHDT, CDR2 YYEEEE. J gave up 0 bases and V 5 bases, and 11 bases lay outside the gene matches. The CDR3 here is CASSWTGSTISGNTIYF. CDR3 bases: TGTGCCAGCAGTTGGACAGGTTCTACTATCTCTGGAAACACCATATATTTT.

The rearrangement joins TRBV7-2 to TRBJ2-1; D perhaps matches TRBD2 (5 bases). This CDR3 is built from 12 residues. Germline V gives CDR1 SGHTA, CDR2 FQGNSA. V lost 3 bases, J lost 8 bases, and 8 bases lay in between. CDR3 protein: CASSFLDYEQFF. For the CDR3, the DNA is TGTGCCAGCAGCTTTTTGGACTATGAGCAGTTCTTC.

V and J are TRBV7-2 and TRBJ1-3; 7 bases match TRBD1. CDR1 is SGHTA and CDR2 is FQGNSA in the germline V gene. This CDR3 region has 15 residues. Germline trimming cut 5 bases from V and 4 bases from J; bases unmatched to any gene: 8. The CDR3 nucleotides are TGTGCCAGCAGCCTAGAAAGGGGGCTCGGAAACACCATATATTTT. The encoded protein is CASSLERGLGNTIYF.

J is TRBJ1-2 and V is TRBV18, with TRBD1 matching over 9 bases. The CDR3 is made up of 15 amino acids. CDR1 and CDR2 from the germline V gene are KGHSH and LQKENI. V lost 4 bases, J lost 10 bases, and 13 bases stayed unmatched. CDR3 DNA: TGTGCCAGCTCACTAGAAACCCGGGACAGGGCCCACTACACCTTC. This encodes CASSLETRDRAHYTF.

The rearrangement uses TRBV4-1 and TRBJ2-3; 8 bases match TRBD1. The trim removed 1 base at V and 8 bases at J, leaving 11 bases unmatched. There are 16 residues in the CDR3. Germline V gene sequence: CDR1 MGHRA, CDR2 YSYEKL. For the CDR3, the DNA is TGCGCCAGCAGCCAAGCCTCGACAGGGGCTGTTCGTACGCAGTATTTT. Its translation is CASSQASTGAVRTQYF.

J is TRBJ2-1 and V is TRBV7-9; TRBD2 might be the D (6 bases). The CDR3 runs to 15 residues. In germline, CDR1 is SEHNR, CDR2 FQNEAQ (reference sequence). With 4 bases removed from V and 1 base from J, the gap between germline ends came to 11 bases. In DNA, the CDR3 is TGTGCCAGCAGCTCCCTTAGCGGTTCCTACAATGAGCAGTTCTTC. Translating gives CASSSLSGSYNEQFF.

This clone appeared a few times. The CDR3 loop is CASSLEGGSGADTQYF. Written as DNA, the CDR3 is TGCGCCAGCAGCTTGGAGGGCGGGAGCGGGGCGGATACGCAGTATTTT. V and J are TRBV5-1 and TRBJ2-3; 7 nucleotides align to TRBD2. Germline V gene sequence: CDR1 SGHRS, CDR2 YFSETQ. The CDR3 runs 16 residues. Germline trimming cut 0 bases from V and 6 bases from J; bases unmatched to any gene: 10. Supplemented by reference TRBV5-1 and TRBJ2-3, the full variable domain reads KAGVTQTPRYLIKTRGQQVTLSCSPISGHRSVSWYQQTPGQGLQFLFEYFSETQRNKGNFPGRFSGRQFSNSRSEMNVSTLELGDSALYLCASSLEGGSGADTQYFGPGTRLTVL.

This chain connects TRBV5-6 to TRBJ2-4; 8 positions agree with TRBD2. V shed 4 bases, J shed 5 bases, and the junction held 8 bases outside the gene matches. The germline V gene encodes CDR1 SGHDT and CDR2 YYEEEE. The CDR3 totals 15 residues. CDR3 in DNA: TGTGCCAGCAGCCGCGGGGGGCGAGTGGAAAACATTCAGTACTTC. Its protein is CASSRGGRVENIQYF.

This chain connects TRBV4-2 to TRBJ2-5, with 7 positions matching TRBD2. The length of the CDR3 is 17 residues. With V trimmed by 3 bases and J by 2 bases, 12 bases remained unmatched. The germline V gene encodes CDR1 LGHNA and CDR2 YNFKEQ. In DNA, the CDR3 is TGTGCCAGCAGCCACCTCGAAGGAGCGGGACCGCAAGAGACCCAGTACTTC. Amino acid sequence: CASSHLEGAGPQETQYF.

The rearrangement uses TRBV6-5 and TRBJ1-4; possible D gene TRBD1, 6 bases. V was trimmed by 4 bases and J by 3 bases, leaving 12 bases between them. Germline CDR1 is MNHEY and CDR2 is SVGAGI. The CDR3 is 15 amino acids. CDR3 sequence: CASSSLQGANEKLFF. The CDR3 DNA is TGTGCCAGCAGTTCGCTACAGGGAGCTAATGAAAAACTGTTTTTT.

A single count supports this clone. The chain carries TRBV2 and TRBJ1-3, with TRBD1 identical over 9 bases. V trimming: 6 bases; J trimming: 3 bases; junction bases outside the gene matches: 0. Germline V gene data show CDR1 as SNHLY and CDR2 as FYNNEI. The CDR3 has 13 residues. The CDR3 DNA reads as TGTGCCAGCAGGACAGGGGGTGGAAACACCATATATTTT. Protein product: CASRTGGGNTIYF.

The rearrangement joins TRBV19 to TRBJ2-1, with 7 bases identical to TRBD2. Germline CDR1 and CDR2: LNHDA and SQIVND (reference sequence). With 2 bases clipped from V and 5 bases from J, the junction kept 9 bases outside the gene matches. The CDR3 covers 16 residues. CDR3 region: CASSIIFGRKNNEQFF. CDR3 sequence (DNA): TGTGCCAGTAGTATAATCTTCGGGAGGAAGAACAATGAGCAGTTCTTC.

The rearrangement links TRBV6-1 to TRBJ1-1, with TRBD1 as a possible D gene (5 bases). V lost 3 bases, J lost 10 bases, and 21 bases lay in between. Germline V gene lookup returns CDR1 MNHNS and CDR2 SASEGT. This CDR3 spans 15 amino acids. CDR3 sequence (DNA): TGTGCCAGCAGTGAGAGCGGGGCAGGGAGGCGTACAGCTTTCTTT. Translating gives CASSESGAGRRTAFF.

This sequence joins TRBV6-5 and TRBJ1-1; D is perhaps TRBD1 (6 bases). The germline V and J ends were trimmed by 0 bases and 5 bases, with 13 bases remaining between them. The CDR3 sequence is 15 residues long. Per germline, CDR1 MNHEY and CDR2 SVGAGI. CDR3 coding DNA: TGTGCCAGCAGTTACTCGAGCAGGGGCGGGACTGAAGCTTTCTTT. Protein: CASSYSSRGGTEAFF.

This chain's CDR3 is CASSGQVSGANVLTF. For the CDR3, the DNA is TGTGCCAGCAGTGGACAGGTCTCTGGGGCCAACGTCCTGACTTTC. The V and J genes are TRBV28 and TRBJ2-6; 7 bases are shared with TRBD1. The V gene's germline CDR1 is MDHEN and CDR2 SYDVKM. The V segment lost 5 bases and the J segment 0 bases; nucleotides outside the gene matches: 1. The CDR3 sequence is 15 residues long.

The rearrangement joins TRBV4-1 to TRBJ2-7, with 8 bases aligning to TRBD1. The CDR3 has 15 residues. The germline gives CDR1 MGHRA, CDR2 YSYEKL. V lost 0 bases to trimming and J lost 5 bases; unmatched junction nucleotides: 6. CDR3 in amino acids: CASSQEDRENDEQYF. As DNA, the CDR3 is TGCGCCAGCAGCCAAGAGGACAGGGAAAACGACGAGCAGTACTTC.